What follows describes a single T cell receptor (beta chain). The antigen remains undetermined. It is unclear where the CDR3 begins or ends on the DNA, so no DNA is shown, and the CDR3 is as TCRdb lists it. This entry comes from a study of T cells in Graves' hyperthyroidism and ophthalmopathy. Amplified regions were TCR beta CDR3 sequences from RNA transcripts. The HTBI primer set was used in a first-round RT-PCR of the TCR CDR3. One entry per CDR3 protein results from TCRdb running MiXCR on the multiplex PCR reads. The sample gives roughly 300,000 distinct CDR3 sequences, over 20% of which show up once; 50% is in the top ten. The CDR3 has 19 residues if both end residues are counted. Germline V gene data show CDR1 as SGHAT and CDR2 as FQNNGV. Findings of the study overall: Researchers report that a 13 V-J model separated ophthalmopathy from stable hyperthyroidism. Most thyroid-expanded clonotypes above 0.001 were also found in blood.

The sequence came from a woman in her forties or fifties with Graves' hyperthyroidism. Sequencing input: blood. The chain combines TRBV11-2 with TRBJ2-7; the table's D call TRBD2 went unverified against the DNA. The chain's CDR3 is CASSFYICSARPSSYEQYF.